What follows is one T cell receptor beta chain and its context. Its specificity is unknown. The sample belongs to a study of T cell responses to AZD1222 COVID-19 vaccine. Study-level information: Investigators merged groups given second doses at roughly 4 or roughly 12 weeks.

Profiled with immunoSEQ multiplex PCR; TCRdb holds only in-frame clones, not every one. The sample has roughly 120,000 clones; 89% are singletons. V shed 2 bases and J shed 5 bases, with 10 bases lying between them. The germline V gene encodes CDR1 KGHSH and CDR2 LQKENI. This CDR3 is 13 amino acids long. Study-wide results and limits: Possibly, clonal diversity was underestimated; donors were largely white British and included more females. Only six individuals given AZD1222 were seropositive at baseline. Among spike-specific TCRs, nearly half reportedly target unmutated variant regions.

The chain recombines TRBV18 with TRBJ2-7, with D uncertain. The clonotype was recovered from an adult in good health. Sequences were derived from peripheral blood, sampled on day 0 of AZD1222 vaccination. The CDR3 region is CASSPMVTHEQYF. In DNA, the CDR3 is TGTGCCAGCTCACCAATGGTTACCCACGAGCAGTACTTC.